This T cell receptor beta chain was identified during a study of Graves' ophthalmopathy and Graves' hyperthyroidism. Diagnosis used clinical symptoms, serum thyroxine, TRAb, thyroid ultrasound and orbital computed tomography. Germline V gene data show CDR1 as SQVTM and CDR2 as ANQGSEA. Trimming cost V 4 bases and J 0 bases, with 6 bases left between them. This CDR3 has 12 amino acids. This clonotype has ten or more counts. What it recognizes is unknown. Amplification of TCR beta CDR3 regions used RNA transcripts. HTBI primers were employed in first-round RT-PCR, then a second-round multiplex PCR followed. TCRdb itself ran the multiplex PCR reads through MiXCR, one entry per CDR3 protein. The table has a few hundred thousand distinct CDR3 sequences, about 35% seen once. Study conclusions and caveats: The model's ophthalmopathy progression predictions had roughly 71% sensitivity and less than 85% specificity. Thyroid clonotypes that were expanded above 0.001 frequency mostly also appeared in blood.

Sequenced material: peripheral blood or thyroid tissue (not recorded which). The source is an adult man with Graves' hyperthyroidism. The chain links TRBV29-1 to TRBJ1-1, with D tentatively TRBD1 (5 bases). The CDR3 region has the DNA TGCAGCGTTGGAGGGGTGAACACTGAAGCTTTCTTT. Translated, it gives CSVGGVNTEAFF.